This T cell receptor beta chain was retrieved from a study of lymphopenia after photon versus proton radiotherapy. Study-level results: Oligoclonal CD8+ Temra expansion after nadir drove photon patients' diversity drop. A bigger post-nadir fall in TCR diversity correlated inversely with survival time in deceased patients. Proton therapy kept repertoires fairly stable, unlike photons, which gained effector/memory cells. Survival link was tested only in deceased patients; proton benefit remains a possibility.

This CDR3 is built from 11 residues. Only in-frame clones appear in the TCRdb table, and some are missing; sequencing was by immunoSEQ multiplex PCR. The data contain tens of thousands of clones, about 92% of them seen just once; the ten biggest clones take up roughly 18%. This clone was recorded once. Its target is unknown. Source: peripheral blood, taken from a patient treated with photon-based radiotherapy. The chain combines TRBV21-1 with TRBJ1-2. TRBV21-1 is flagged as a pseudogene. This TCR came from a woman aged 35 to 49 with cholangiocarcinoma. DNA of the CDR3: TGTGCCAGCAGCAAAATGTCCGGCTACACCTTC. It encodes CASSKMSGYTF.